Below, 12 T cell receptor beta chains from the same sample are listed, as sequenced in a study of blood T cell repertoires in COVID-19. Repertoires were generated with immunoSEQ multiplex PCR, while TCRdb's copy carries only in-frame clones and drops some. The repertoire holds around 190,000 clones, with about 81% as singletons. Sequenced: PBMCs or T cells enriched from blood (not recorded which). The receptors were gathered from a man aged 35-49 years who had recovered from COVID-19.

The chain employs TRBV19 and TRBJ2-3, with 8 bases aligning to TRBD2. The V gene's germline CDR1 is LNHDA and CDR2 SQIVND (reference sequence). J was trimmed by 6 bases and V by 5 bases; bases with no gene match: 10. The CDR3 length is 15 residues. In DNA, the CDR3 is TGTGCCAGTAGTCCCAATGGGGCTAGCGGGGATACGCAGTATTTT. Translation gives CASSPNGASGDTQYF.

This clone was counted only a few times. This sample also contains other DNA sequences that code for the same CDR3. The chain is built from TRBV19 and TRBJ1-6; TRBD1 matches 9 bases. CDR3 length: 14 amino acids. In germline, CDR1 is LNHDA, CDR2 SQIVND (reference sequence). V trimming: 7 bases; J trimming: 4 bases; junction bases outside the gene matches: 2. The CDR3 spells CASTTGGYNSPLHF. The CDR3 bases are TGTGCCAGTACGACAGGGGGATATAATTCACCCCTCCACTTT. Combining the CDR3 with reference TRBV19 and TRBJ1-6 gives the whole variable domain DGGITQSPKYLFRKEGQNVTLSCEQNLNHDAMYWYRQDPGQGLRLIYYSQIVNDFQKGDIAEGYSVSREKKESFPLTVTSAQKNPTAFYLCASTTGGYNSPLHFGNGTRLTVT.

V is TRBV5-4 and J is TRBJ2-7; 9 bases map to TRBD1. CDR3 length: 15 residues. The germline CDR1 and CDR2 sequences are SGHNT and YYREEE (reference sequence). V trimming: 2 bases; J trimming: 0 bases; junction bases outside the gene matches: 3. The CDR3 reads CASSLPGQGSYEQYF. CDR3 coding DNA: TGTGCCAGCAGCTTACCGGGACAGGGCTCCTACGAGCAGTACTTC.

The chain carries TRBV19 and TRBJ1-2; a weak D match, TRBD1 (6 bases). Trimming left V 6 bases short and J 4 bases short, with 18 bases between. This CDR3 comprises 15 residues. Germline V gene data show CDR1 as LNHDA and CDR2 as SQIVND (reference sequence). CDR3 amino acids: CASRTGHLGLYGYTF. In nucleotides, the CDR3 is TGTGCCAGTAGAACGGGACACTTGGGCCTCTATGGCTACACCTTC.

This rearrangement joins TRBV2 to TRBJ2-2, with D perhaps matching TRBD2 (6 bases). CDR3 size: 14 residues. The ends were cut back, 6 bases at V and 6 bases at J, with 14 bases in the middle. Germline V gene data show CDR1 as SNHLY and CDR2 as FYNNEI. The CDR3 reads CASRRDSGAGELFF. CDR3 coding DNA: TGTGCCAGCAGGAGGGACTCCGGGGCCGGGGAGCTGTTTTTT.

This rearrangement joins TRBV7-2 to TRBJ1-5; 7 positions agree with TRBD1. Germline CDR1 SGHTA, CDR2 FQGNSA. This CDR3 spans 15 amino acids. The junction had 7 bases not matched to a gene; V was cut back by 5 bases and J by 3 bases. The CDR3 here is CASSPWTGVNQPQHF. The CDR3 DNA follows: TGTGCCAGCAGCCCTTGGACAGGCGTCAATCAGCCCCAGCATTTT.

The V gene is TRBV19, the J gene TRBJ1-5, with D possibly being TRBD1 (6 bases). This CDR3 is built from 15 residues. V lost 6 bases, J lost 6 bases, and 18 bases lay in between. In germline, CDR1 is LNHDA, CDR2 SQIVND (reference sequence). CDR3 DNA: TGTGCCAGTAGCATCGGCGGGGGGGCGAGTCAGCCCCAGCATTTT. Translated: CASSIGGGASQPQHF.

This rearrangement joins TRBV6-5 to TRBJ1-5; D perhaps matches TRBD1 (5 bases). Germline loops: CDR1 MNHEY, CDR2 SVGAGI. The V gene lost 1 base and the J gene lost 9 bases, with 16 bases spanning the gap. The CDR3 is 15 amino acids. For the CDR3, the DNA is TGTGCCAGCAGTTACTACCCCGGATCGGGGGGGCCCCAGCATTTT. Residues: CASSYYPGSGGPQHF.

The sample holds one count of this clone. The V gene is TRBV21-1, the J gene TRBJ1-5; the table calls TRBD1, which could not be checked here. TRBV21-1 is designated a pseudogene. This CDR3 is 23 amino acids long. Written as DNA, the CDR3 is TGTGCCAGCAGCAAACACGATTCCATAACCGCGGACAGGGGCCCGTATAGCAATCAGCCCCAGCATTTT. Its protein is CASSKHDSITADRGPYSNQPQHF.

J is TRBJ2-5 and V is TRBV10-2; weak D call: TRBD2 (6 bases). Germline CDR1 is WSHSY and CDR2 is SAAADI. The CDR3 is made up of 13 amino acids. The V end lost 7 bases, the J end lost 4 bases, and 13 bases lay between the germline ends. CDR3 DNA: TGCGCCAGCAAAACTGCGGGGCCAGAGACCCAGTACTTC. Its translation: CASKTAGPETQYF.

This rearrangement joins TRBV6-5 to TRBJ2-7; 8 bases agree with TRBD2. V dropped 4 bases and J dropped 3; count of bases not matched to a gene: 5. The length of the CDR3 is 14 residues. Germline CDR1 reads MNHEY; CDR2 reads SVGAGI. CDR3 protein: CASSLASGYYEQYF. The CDR3 coding sequence is TGTGCCAGCAGTTTGGCTAGCGGGTACTACGAGCAGTACTTC.

The sample holds a few counts of this clone. The chain recombines TRBV7-6 with TRBJ1-4; 7 nucleotides line up with TRBD1. Germline CDR1 and CDR2: SGHVS and FNYEAQ. There are 16 residues in the CDR3. After removal of 3 bases from V and 6 bases from J, the junction contained 10 bases not matched to a gene. In nucleotides, the CDR3 is TGTGCCAGCAGCTTTCTCTCCAGGGGGTTGGATGAAAAACTGTTTTTT. Protein sequence: CASSFLSRGLDEKLFF.